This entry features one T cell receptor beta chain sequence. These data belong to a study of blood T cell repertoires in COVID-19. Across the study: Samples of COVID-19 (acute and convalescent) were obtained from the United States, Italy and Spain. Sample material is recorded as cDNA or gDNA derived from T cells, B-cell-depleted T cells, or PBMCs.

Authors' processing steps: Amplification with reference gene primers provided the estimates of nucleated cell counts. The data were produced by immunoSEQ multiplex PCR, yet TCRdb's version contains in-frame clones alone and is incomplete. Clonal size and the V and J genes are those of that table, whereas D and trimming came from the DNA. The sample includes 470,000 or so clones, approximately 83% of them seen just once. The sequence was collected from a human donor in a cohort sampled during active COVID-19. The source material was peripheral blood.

In nucleotides, the CDR3 is TGTGCCAGCAGCGTAGGGGGACAGCTTAATGAAAAACTGTTTTTT. Translated: CASSVGGQLNEKLFF. The chain uses TRBV9 and TRBJ1-4; TRBD1 matches 7 bases. Germline V gene sequence: CDR1 SGDLS, CDR2 YYNGEE. The CDR3 totals 15 residues. J gave up 4 bases and V 0 bases, and 3 bases lay outside the gene matches. The full variable domain, its missing parts supplied by reference TRBV9 and TRBJ1-4, is DSGVTQTPKHLITATGQRVTLRCSPRSGDLSVYWYQQSLDQGLQFLIQYYNGEERAKGNILERFSAQQFPDLHSELNLSSLELGDSALYFCASSVGGQLNEKLFFGSGTQLSVL.